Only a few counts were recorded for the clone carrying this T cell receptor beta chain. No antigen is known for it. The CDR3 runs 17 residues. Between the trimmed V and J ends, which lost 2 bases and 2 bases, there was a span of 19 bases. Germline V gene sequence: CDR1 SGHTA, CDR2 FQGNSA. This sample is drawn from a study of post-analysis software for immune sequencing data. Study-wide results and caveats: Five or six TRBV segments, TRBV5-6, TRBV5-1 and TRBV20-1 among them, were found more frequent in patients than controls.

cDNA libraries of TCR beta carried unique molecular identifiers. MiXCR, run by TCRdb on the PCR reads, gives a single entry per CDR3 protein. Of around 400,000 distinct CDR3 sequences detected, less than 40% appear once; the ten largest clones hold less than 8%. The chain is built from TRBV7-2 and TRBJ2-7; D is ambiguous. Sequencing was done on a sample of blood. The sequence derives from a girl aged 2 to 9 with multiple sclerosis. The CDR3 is CASSLTSSGYPPYEQYF. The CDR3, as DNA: TGTGCCAGCAGCTTAACATCTAGTGGCTACCCTCCCTACGAGCAGTACTTC.